These 22 T cell receptor beta chains share one sample of origin, sequenced in a study of blood T cell repertoires in COVID-19. Repertoires were generated with immunoSEQ multiplex PCR, while TCRdb's copy carries only in-frame clones and drops some. The repertoire holds approximately 180,000 clones, 75% to 90% seen once, with around 6.2% in the top ten. Sequencing was done on a sample of PBMCs or T cells enriched from blood (not recorded which). The receptors were sampled from a man between 35 and 55 years old who had recovered from COVID-19.

This clone was recorded a few times. The chain employs TRBV19 and TRBJ2-5; 9 bases fit TRBD1. V shed 3 bases and J 1 base; nucleotides not matched to a gene: 0. Germline V gene lookup returns CDR1 LNHDA and CDR2 SQIVND (reference sequence). The CDR3 sequence is 14 residues long. The CDR3: CASSMTGGQETQYF. CDR3 nucleotides: TGTGCCAGTAGTATGACAGGGGGCCAAGAGACCCAGTACTTC.

The V call is TRBV28, the J call TRBJ2-4; D is possibly TRBD2 (5 bases). The germline V gene encodes CDR1 MDHEN and CDR2 SYDVKM. V was shortened by 7 bases and J by 7 bases, with 17 bases between the two germline ends. The CDR3 runs 14 residues. CDR3 DNA: TGTGCCAGCACCTTCGGCGGGTCTCAGAACATTCAGTACTTC. Protein product: CASTFGGSQNIQYF.

The rearrangement links TRBV5-1 to TRBJ2-5, with D maybe TRBD1 (8 bases). V lost 4 bases and J 5 bases, leaving 21 bases between the germline ends. Germline V gene sequence: CDR1 SGHRS, CDR2 YFSETQ. The CDR3 sequence is 16 residues long. CDR3 region: CASSRTRAHRGETQYF. CDR3 nucleotides: TGCGCCAGCAGCCGGACTAGGGCCCACAGGGGGGAGACCCAGTACTTC.

The genes are TRBV7-8 and TRBJ1-2; possibly TRBD1 for D (6 bases). This CDR3 region has 16 residues. Germline V CDR1 and CDR2: SGHVS, FQNEAQ. The V end was cut by 1 base, the J end by 6 bases, with 18 bases between. CDR3: CASSLVESTGPNGYTF. The CDR3 nucleotides are TGTGCCAGCAGCTTAGTAGAGTCTACAGGGCCAAATGGCTACACCTTC.

The J gene is TRBJ1-6, the V gene TRBV27, with D hard to call. The V gene lost 6 bases and the J gene lost 1 base, with 7 bases spanning the gap. The CDR3 is made up of 14 amino acids. Germline V CDR1 and CDR2: MNHEY, SMNVEV (reference sequence). Here the CDR3 reads CASRRESYNSPLHF. The CDR3 DNA sequence: TGTGCCAGCAGGAGGGAATCCTATAATTCACCCCTCCACTTT.

This chain joins TRBV7-2 and TRBJ1-1; unclear D gene. Germline CDR1 SGHTA, CDR2 FQGNSA. Trimming took off 3 bases at V and 1 base at J, with 9 bases between the two ends. The CDR3 loop spans 14 amino acids. This CDR3 reads CASSFGSQNTEAFF. DNA of the CDR3: TGTGCCAGCAGCTTCGGGTCCCAGAACACTGAAGCTTTCTTT.

V usage is TRBV27 and J usage is TRBJ1-1, with a possible D match to TRBD1 (5 bases). Germline V lookup: CDR1 MNHEY, CDR2 SMNVEV (reference sequence). This CDR3 contains 13 residues. Trimming took 5 bases from V and 5 from J, leaving 12 bases between them. The CDR3 coding sequence is TGTGCCAGCAGTCATGGACATAGGACTGAAGCTTTCTTT. It specifies CASSHGHRTEAFF.

The CDR3: CASSDAGGANQPQHF. The CDR3 coding sequence is TGTGCCAGCAGTGACGCAGGGGGCGCGAATCAGCCCCAGCATTTT. The rearrangement joins TRBV6-1 to TRBJ1-5; 8 nucleotides match TRBD1. With V trimmed by 3 bases and J by 4 bases, 5 bases remained unmatched. The CDR3 consists of 15 residues. CDR1 MNHNS and CDR2 SASEGT come from the germline V gene.

This clone was counted a single time. The chain joins TRBV7-2 to TRBJ1-6, with TRBD1 identical over 9 bases. Germline CDR1 SGHTA, CDR2 FQGNSA. The CDR3 runs to 15 residues. V gave up 3 bases and J gave up 10 bases; unmatched junction bases: 7. The CDR3 protein is CASSFDRTGVSPLHF. The DNA for the CDR3 is TGTGCCAGCAGCTTCGACCGGACAGGGGTGTCACCCCTCCACTTT.

The genes are TRBV27 and TRBJ1-6, with TRBD1 identical over 7 bases. V shed 5 bases and J 9 bases; nucleotides not matched to a gene: 13. The CDR3 loop spans 16 amino acids. Looked up from germline, CDR1 is MNHEY and CDR2 is SMNVEV (reference sequence). This CDR3 is CASSPSTGDGVSPLHF. CDR3 bases: TGTGCCAGCAGTCCCTCTACAGGGGACGGGGTTTCACCCCTCCACTTT.

This clone was counted a single time. The chain has TRBV19 and TRBJ2-1, with D tentatively TRBD2 (6 bases). This CDR3 has 13 amino acids. Looked up from germline, CDR1 is LNHDA and CDR2 is SQIVND (reference sequence). V was cut by 10 bases and J by 2 bases, with 12 bases left in between. The CDR3 sequence is CAIKGGPYNEQFF. DNA for the CDR3: TGTGCCATTAAGGGAGGCCCCTACAATGAGCAGTTCTTC.

V gene TRBV9 combines with J gene TRBJ2-3; 9 bases agree with TRBD2. CDR1 SGDLS and CDR2 YYNGEE come from the germline V gene. CDR3 length: 17 residues. Unmatched junction bases numbered 10, after V lost 3 bases and J lost 2 bases. The DNA for the CDR3 is TGTGCCAGCAGCGACCCGGGACTAGCCTTTTCCACAGATACGCAGTATTTT. The encoded protein is CASSDPGLAFSTDTQYF.

Only one count was recorded for this clone. The gene calls are TRBV3-1 (or the pseudogene TRBV3-2) and TRBJ1-1, with D unclear. The CDR3 consists of 15 residues. V dropped 7 bases and J dropped 1 base, with 16 bases sitting between them. Germline assignment: CDR1 LGHDT and CDR2 YNNKEL (reference sequence). CDR3 in amino acids: CASTTHSRGNTEAFF. CDR3 coding DNA: TGTGCCAGCACCACCCACTCTCGGGGGAACACTGAAGCTTTCTTT.

V and J are TRBV3-1 (or the pseudogene TRBV3-2) and TRBJ1-3; TRBD1 agrees at 9 bases. Germline CDR1 reads LGHDT; CDR2 reads YNNKEL (reference sequence). V dropped 0 bases and J dropped 1; count of bases not matched to a gene: 10. The CDR3 contains 19 residues. CDR3 sequence: CASSQETKVGQGSGNTIYF. CDR3 nucleotide sequence: TGTGCCAGCAGCCAAGAGACCAAAGTCGGACAGGGGTCTGGAAACACCATATATTTT.

Only one count was recorded for this clone. The chain has TRBV5-1 and TRBJ1-1; 7 nucleotides line up with TRBD1. Per germline, CDR1 SGHRS and CDR2 YFSETQ. V was clipped by 2 bases and J by 4 bases; unmatched bases: 5. The CDR3 consists of 14 residues. This CDR3 is CASSLGGGGTEAFF. CDR3 bases: TGCGCCAGCAGCTTAGGGGGCGGTGGCACTGAAGCTTTCTTT.

CDR3: CAWDKIRDRVYEQYF. CDR3 sequence (DNA): TGTGCCTGGGACAAAATCCGGGACAGAGTATACGAGCAGTACTTC. V gene TRBV30 combines with J gene TRBJ2-7; 7 bases map to TRBD1. There are 15 residues in the CDR3. The germline V gene has CDR1 GTSNPN and CDR2 SVGIG (reference sequence). Trimming took 5 bases from V and 4 from J; bases not matched to a gene: 14.

The genes are TRBV28 and TRBJ1-2; D is unresolved. Trimming removed 3 bases at V and 4 bases at J, with 6 bases between. Germline loops: CDR1 MDHEN, CDR2 SYDVKM. This CDR3 has 12 amino acids. The DNA of the CDR3 is TGTGCCAGCAGTTTGCCAGTCTATGGCTACACCTTC. Residues: CASSLPVYGYTF.

This chain links TRBV19 with TRBJ2-5; TRBD1 agrees at 7 bases. CDR3 size: 13 residues. Trimming removed 6 bases from V and 3 bases from J; junction bases left unmatched: 4. Germline assignment: CDR1 LNHDA and CDR2 SQIVND (reference sequence). CDR3 in amino acids: CASSMTGKETQYF. CDR3 nucleotides: TGTGCCAGTAGCATGACAGGGAAAGAGACCCAGTACTTC.

The chain has TRBV7-3 and TRBJ2-5; 8 positions agree with TRBD2. Germline CDR1 is SGHTA and CDR2 is FQGTGA. V trimming: 2 bases; J trimming: 1 base; junction bases outside the gene matches: 3. The CDR3 covers 15 residues. CDR3 amino acids: CASSLSGLGQETQYF. In DNA, the CDR3 is TGTGCCAGCAGCTTATCGGGACTAGGCCAAGAGACCCAGTACTTC.

This rearrangement joins TRBV10-3 to TRBJ2-3; TRBD2 agrees at 16 bases. The trim removed 10 bases at V and 4 bases at J, leaving 8 bases unmatched. The germline V gene has CDR1 ENHRY and CDR2 SYGVKD. This CDR3 spans 16 amino acids. The CDR3 is CATGTSGRAAADTQYF. In DNA, the CDR3 is TGTGCCACCGGGACTAGCGGGAGGGCGGCGGCAGATACGCAGTATTTT.

The J gene is TRBJ1-2, the V gene TRBV4-1, with D possibly TRBD1 on 6 matching bases. Trimming removed 3 bases from V and 5 bases from J, with 13 bases in between. The length of the CDR3 is 14 residues. CDR1 and CDR2 (germline): MGHRA, YSYEKL. CDR3 DNA: TGCGCCAGCAGCCAGGTGACAGGATCTTATGGCTACACCTTC. Translated: CASSQVTGSYGYTF.

V is TRBV2 and J is TRBJ2-7; 7 positions agree with TRBD2. V shed 6 bases and J 1 base; nucleotides not matched to a gene: 12. The germline CDR1 and CDR2 sequences are SNHLY and FYNNEI. This CDR3 is built from 16 residues. DNA for the CDR3: TGTGCCAGCAGCCACTCTAGCGGAGAGGTGTCCTACGAGCAGTACTTC. Its protein product is CASSHSSGEVSYEQYF.